The entry below describes one T cell receptor (beta chain). The sample belongs to a study of shared clonotypes between healthy human individuals. Clones were read by immunoSEQ multiplex PCR, and TCRdb kept only the in-frame ones, dropping some. The sample lists some 2,100,000 clones, approximately 94% seen once, with roughly 0.13% in the top ten. The receptor was derived from a man between 18 and 35 years old in good health. Sample: naive CD4+ T cells sorted from blood. The sample's subset: CD45RA+ positively selected.

This chain's CDR3 is CAISDSTGNTGELFF. The CDR3 nucleotides are TGTGCCATCAGTGACTCCACAGGGAACACCGGGGAGCTGTTTTTT. V and J are TRBV10-3 and TRBJ2-2; D may be TRBD1 (5 bases). CDR3 length: 15 amino acids. Germline values: CDR1 ENHRY, CDR2 SYGVKD. V was pared by 3 bases and J by 1 base, with 9 bases between.